This T cell receptor (beta chain) came from a study of blood T cell repertoires in COVID-19. Per the original methods: Using reference gene primer amplification, nucleated cell counts were estimated. Data came from immunoSEQ multiplex PCR; TCRdb stores just in-frame clones and leaves some out. That table furnishes V, J and clone size, whereas the DNA furnished D and trimming. The sample records roughly 140,000 clones, about 84% being singletons. Per the germline V gene, CDR1 is SGHDT and CDR2 is YYEEEE. The CDR3 covers 14 residues. Trimming removed 4 bases from V and 4 bases from J; junction bases left unmatched: 6. Recruits, aged roughly 18 to 90 years, lived in around 24 US areas.

The V and J genes are TRBV5-6 and TRBJ2-3; 7 bases align to TRBD2. Input material: PBMCs or T cells enriched from blood (not recorded which). The clonotype originates from a woman aged 18-29 years who had been exposed to COVID-19. The DNA of the CDR3 is TGTGCCAGCAGCCTCCGGGCGGGAGCAGATACGCAGTATTTT. Its translation is CASSLRAGADTQYF. Combining the CDR3 with reference TRBV5-6 and TRBJ2-3 gives the whole variable domain DAGVTQSPTHLIKTRGQQVTLRCSPKSGHDTVSWYQQALGQGPQFIFQYYEEEERQRGNFPDRFSGHQFPNYSSELNVNALLLGDSALYLCASSLRAGADTQYFGPGTRLTVL.